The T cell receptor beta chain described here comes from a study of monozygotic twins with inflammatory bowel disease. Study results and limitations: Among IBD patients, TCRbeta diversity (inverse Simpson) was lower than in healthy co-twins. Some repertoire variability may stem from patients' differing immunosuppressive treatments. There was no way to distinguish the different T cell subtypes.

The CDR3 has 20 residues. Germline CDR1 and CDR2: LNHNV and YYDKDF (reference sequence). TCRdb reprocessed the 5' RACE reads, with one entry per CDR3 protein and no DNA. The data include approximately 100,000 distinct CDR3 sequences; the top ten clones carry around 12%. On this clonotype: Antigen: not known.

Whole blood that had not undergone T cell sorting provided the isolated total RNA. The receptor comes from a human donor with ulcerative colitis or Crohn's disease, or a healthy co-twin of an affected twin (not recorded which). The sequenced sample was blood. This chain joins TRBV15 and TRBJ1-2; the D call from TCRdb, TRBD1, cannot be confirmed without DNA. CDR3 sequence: CATSRDLRTGTAPSDYGYTF.